This T cell receptor beta chain emerged from a study of T cell responses to AZD1222 COVID-19 vaccine. Samples with a second dose at about 4 or about 12 weeks were pooled together. CDR1 and CDR2 (germline): SNHLY, FYNNEI. With 5 bases clipped from V and 7 bases from J, the junction kept 5 bases outside the gene matches. The CDR3 is made up of 13 amino acids. The protocol was immunoSEQ multiplex PCR, while the TCRdb copy is restricted to in-frame clones and leaves out a portion. The sample lists around 110,000 clones; approximately 92% were seen once. The TCR originated in an adult who received the AZD1222 COVID-19 vaccine. Sequences were derived from peripheral blood, sampled 28 days after the second AZD1222 dose. V and J are TRBV2 and TRBJ2-1, with TRBD1 matching over 7 bases. The CDR3 sequence: CASSNTGVNEQFF. CDR3 bases: TGTGCCAGCAGTAATACAGGGGTGAATGAGCAGTTCTTC.